Listed here is a single T cell receptor (beta chain). Its antigen is undetermined. Blood specimens came from baseline, cycle 4 day 1, and cycle 7 day 1. Repertoires were generated with immunoSEQ multiplex PCR, while TCRdb's copy carries only in-frame clones and drops some. Of about 48,000 clones listed, roughly 81% are singletons. The record originates from a study of OX40 agonist ivuxolimab in advanced cancers. Points from the study as a whole: With doses of 0.1-3.0 mg/kg, partial responders showed among the lowest clonal expansion.

The clonotype comes from an adult with an advanced solid tumor such as melanoma, head and neck, liver or kidney cancer. The sample was CD4+ or CD8+ T cells sorted from blood, taken in a trial of the OX40 agonist ivuxolimab.

DNA for the CDR3: TGTGCCAGCGGATATAACACTGAAGCTTTCTTT. Encoded protein: CASGYNTEAFF. V gene TRBV27 combines with J gene TRBJ1-1; D gene unclear. V dropped 8 bases and J dropped 2 bases, with 6 bases sitting between them. The CDR3 has 11 residues. Germline V gene data show CDR1 as MNHEY and CDR2 as SMNVEV (reference sequence).